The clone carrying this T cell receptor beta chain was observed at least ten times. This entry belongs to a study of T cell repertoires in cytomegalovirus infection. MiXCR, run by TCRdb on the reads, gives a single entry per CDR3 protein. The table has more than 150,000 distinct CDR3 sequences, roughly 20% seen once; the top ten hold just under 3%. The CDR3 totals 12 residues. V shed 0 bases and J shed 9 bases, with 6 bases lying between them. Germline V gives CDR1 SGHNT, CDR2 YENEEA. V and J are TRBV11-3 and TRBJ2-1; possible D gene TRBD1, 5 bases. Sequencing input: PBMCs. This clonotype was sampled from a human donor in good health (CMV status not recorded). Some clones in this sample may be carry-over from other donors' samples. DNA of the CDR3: TGTGCCAGCAGCTTAGATAGGGGTGAGCAGTTCTTC. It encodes CASSLDRGEQFF.